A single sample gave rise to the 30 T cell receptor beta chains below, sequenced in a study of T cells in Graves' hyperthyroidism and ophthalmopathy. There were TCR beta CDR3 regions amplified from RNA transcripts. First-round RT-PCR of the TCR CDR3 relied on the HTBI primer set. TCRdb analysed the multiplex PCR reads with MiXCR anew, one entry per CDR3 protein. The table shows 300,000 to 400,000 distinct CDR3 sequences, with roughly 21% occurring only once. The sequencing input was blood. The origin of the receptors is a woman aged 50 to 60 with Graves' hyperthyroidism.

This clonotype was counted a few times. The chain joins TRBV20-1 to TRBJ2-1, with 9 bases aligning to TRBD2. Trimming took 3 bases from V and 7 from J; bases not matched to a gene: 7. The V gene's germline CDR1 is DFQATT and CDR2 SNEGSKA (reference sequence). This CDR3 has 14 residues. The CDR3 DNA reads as TGCAGTGCTAGTAGGGCTAGCGGGAAAAATGAGCAGTTCTTC. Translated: CSASRASGKNEQFF.

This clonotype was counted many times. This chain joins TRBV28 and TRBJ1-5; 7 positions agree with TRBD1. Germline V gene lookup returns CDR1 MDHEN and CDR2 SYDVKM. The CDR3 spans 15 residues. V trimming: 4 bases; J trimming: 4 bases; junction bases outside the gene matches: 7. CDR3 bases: TGTGCCAGCAGTTCCTCCCGGGACAGAAATCAGCCCCAGCATTTT. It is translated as CASSSSRDRNQPQHF. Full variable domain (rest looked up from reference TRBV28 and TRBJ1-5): DVKVTQSSRYLVKRTGEKVFLECVQDMDHENMFWYRQDPGLGLRLIYFSYDVKMKEKGDIPEGYSVSREKKERFSLILESASTNQTSMYLCASSSSRDRNQPQHFGDGTRLSIL.

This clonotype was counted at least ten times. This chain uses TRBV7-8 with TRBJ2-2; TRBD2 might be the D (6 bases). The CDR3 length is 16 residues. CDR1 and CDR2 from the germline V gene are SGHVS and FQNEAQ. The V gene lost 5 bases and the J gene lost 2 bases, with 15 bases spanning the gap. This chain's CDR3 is CASSPRLVGNTGELFF. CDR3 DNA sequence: TGTGCCAGCAGCCCAAGACTAGTCGGCAACACCGGGGAGCTGTTTTTT.

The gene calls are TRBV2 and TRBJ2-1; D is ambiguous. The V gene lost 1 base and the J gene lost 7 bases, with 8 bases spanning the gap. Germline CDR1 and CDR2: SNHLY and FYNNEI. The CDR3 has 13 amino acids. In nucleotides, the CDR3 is TGTGCCAGCAGTGAAGTCGTGGCAAATGAGCAGTTCTTC. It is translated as CASSEVVANEQFF.

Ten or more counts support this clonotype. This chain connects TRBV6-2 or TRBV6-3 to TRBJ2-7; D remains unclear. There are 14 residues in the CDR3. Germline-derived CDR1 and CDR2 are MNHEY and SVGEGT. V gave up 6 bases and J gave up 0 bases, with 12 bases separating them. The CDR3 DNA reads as TGTGCCAGCAGGGGGTGGTCCAGCTCCTACGAGCAGTACTTC. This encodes CASRGWSSSYEQYF.

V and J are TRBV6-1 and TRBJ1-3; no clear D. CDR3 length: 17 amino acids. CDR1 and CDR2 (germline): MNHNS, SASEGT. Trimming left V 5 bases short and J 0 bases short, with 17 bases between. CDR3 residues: CASSRILKGTSGNTIYF. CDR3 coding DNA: TGTGCCAGCAGTCGCATTTTAAAGGGCACCTCTGGAAACACCATATATTTT.

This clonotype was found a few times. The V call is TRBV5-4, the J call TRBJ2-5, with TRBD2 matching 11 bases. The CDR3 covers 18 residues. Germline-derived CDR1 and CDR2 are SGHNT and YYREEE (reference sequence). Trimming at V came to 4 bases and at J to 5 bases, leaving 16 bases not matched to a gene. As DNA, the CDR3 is TGTGCCAGCAGCCTATGGACTAGCGGGCCCTCCTTGGGGGAGACCCAGTACTTC. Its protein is CASSLWTSGPSLGETQYF.

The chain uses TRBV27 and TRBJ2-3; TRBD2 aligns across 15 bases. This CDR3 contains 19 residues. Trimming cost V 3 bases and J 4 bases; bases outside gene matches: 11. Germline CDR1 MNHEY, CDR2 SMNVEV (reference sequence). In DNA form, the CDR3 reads TGTGCCAGCAGTTTCGGGACTAGCGGGAGGAAGAGGTCCCCAGATACGCAGTATTTT. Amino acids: CASSFGTSGRKRSPDTQYF.

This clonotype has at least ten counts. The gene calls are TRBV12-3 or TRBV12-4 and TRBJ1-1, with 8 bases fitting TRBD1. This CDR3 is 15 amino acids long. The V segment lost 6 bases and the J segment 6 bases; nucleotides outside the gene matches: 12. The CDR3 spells CASSPRQGIRAEAFF. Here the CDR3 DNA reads TGTGCCAGCAGCCCAAGACAGGGGATAAGGGCTGAAGCTTTCTTT.

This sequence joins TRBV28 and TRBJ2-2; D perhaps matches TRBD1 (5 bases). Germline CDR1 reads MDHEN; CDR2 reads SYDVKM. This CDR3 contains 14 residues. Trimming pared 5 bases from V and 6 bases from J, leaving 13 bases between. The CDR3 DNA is TGTGCCAGCAGTCCACAGGTTAGGGCCGGGGAGCTGTTTTTT. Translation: CASSPQVRAGELFF.

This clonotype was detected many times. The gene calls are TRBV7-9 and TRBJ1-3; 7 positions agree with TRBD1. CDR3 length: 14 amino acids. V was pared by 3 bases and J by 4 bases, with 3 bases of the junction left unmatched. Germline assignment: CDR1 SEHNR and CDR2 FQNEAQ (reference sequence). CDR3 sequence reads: CASSLTGYGNTIYF. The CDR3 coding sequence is TGTGCCAGCAGCTTGACAGGGTACGGAAACACCATATATTTT.

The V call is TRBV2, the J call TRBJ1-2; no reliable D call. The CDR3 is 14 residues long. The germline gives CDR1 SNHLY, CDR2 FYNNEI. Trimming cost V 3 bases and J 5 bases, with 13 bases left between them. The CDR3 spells CASSDSQWVYGYTF. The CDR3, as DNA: TGTGCCAGCAGTGATTCCCAGTGGGTATATGGCTACACCTTC.

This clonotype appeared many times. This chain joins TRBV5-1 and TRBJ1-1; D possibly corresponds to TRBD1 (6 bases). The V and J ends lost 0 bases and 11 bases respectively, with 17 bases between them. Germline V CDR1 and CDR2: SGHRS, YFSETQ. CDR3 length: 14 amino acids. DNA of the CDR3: TGCGCCAGCAGCTTGGGTACGACAGGCGACGTCGCTTTCTTT. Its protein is CASSLGTTGDVAFF.

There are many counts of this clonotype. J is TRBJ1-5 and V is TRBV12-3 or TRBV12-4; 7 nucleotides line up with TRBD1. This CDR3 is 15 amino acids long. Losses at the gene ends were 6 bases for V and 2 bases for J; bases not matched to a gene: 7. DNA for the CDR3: TGTGCCAGCAGATACGAGGGGGCCGGCAATCAGCCCCAGCATTTT. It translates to CASRYEGAGNQPQHF.

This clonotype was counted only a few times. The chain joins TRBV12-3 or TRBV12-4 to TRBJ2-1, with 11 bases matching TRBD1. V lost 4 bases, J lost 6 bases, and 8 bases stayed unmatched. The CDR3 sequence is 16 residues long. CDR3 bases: TGTGCCAGCAGTTCGTCCCGGGACAGGGGGTCCAATGAGCAGTTCTTC. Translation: CASSSSRDRGSNEQFF.

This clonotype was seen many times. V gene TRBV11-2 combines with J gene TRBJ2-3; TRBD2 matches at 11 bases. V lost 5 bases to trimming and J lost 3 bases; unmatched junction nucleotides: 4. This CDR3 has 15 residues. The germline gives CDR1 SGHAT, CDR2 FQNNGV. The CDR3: CASSPSGGRTDTQYF. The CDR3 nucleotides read TGTGCCAGCAGCCCTAGCGGGGGGCGGACAGATACGCAGTATTTT.

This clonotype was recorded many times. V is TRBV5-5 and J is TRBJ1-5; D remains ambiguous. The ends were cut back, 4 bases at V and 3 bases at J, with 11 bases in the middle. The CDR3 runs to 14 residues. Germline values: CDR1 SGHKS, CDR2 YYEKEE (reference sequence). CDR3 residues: CASSPSSLNQPQHF. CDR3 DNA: TGTGCCAGCAGCCCCAGCAGCCTCAATCAGCCCCAGCATTTT.

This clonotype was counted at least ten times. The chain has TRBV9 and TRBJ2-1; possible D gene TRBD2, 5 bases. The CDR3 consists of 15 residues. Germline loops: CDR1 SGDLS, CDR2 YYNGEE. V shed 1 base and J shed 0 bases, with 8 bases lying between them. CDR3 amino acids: CASSVTGSSYNEQFF. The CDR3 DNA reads TGTGCCAGCAGCGTAACGGGAAGCTCCTACAATGAGCAGTTCTTC.

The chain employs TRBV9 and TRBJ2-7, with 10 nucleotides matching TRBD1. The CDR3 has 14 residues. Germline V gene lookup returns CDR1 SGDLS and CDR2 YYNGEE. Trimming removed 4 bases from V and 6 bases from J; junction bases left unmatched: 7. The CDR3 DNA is TGTGCCAGCAGCTTGGGACAGGGGACCGGCGAGCAGTACTTC. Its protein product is CASSLGQGTGEQYF.

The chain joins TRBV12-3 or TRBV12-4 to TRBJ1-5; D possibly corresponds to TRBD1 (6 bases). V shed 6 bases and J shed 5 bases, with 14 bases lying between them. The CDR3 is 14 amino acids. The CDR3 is CASSPSEGDQPQHF. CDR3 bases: TGTGCCAGCAGCCCCAGCGAGGGGGATCAGCCCCAGCATTTT.

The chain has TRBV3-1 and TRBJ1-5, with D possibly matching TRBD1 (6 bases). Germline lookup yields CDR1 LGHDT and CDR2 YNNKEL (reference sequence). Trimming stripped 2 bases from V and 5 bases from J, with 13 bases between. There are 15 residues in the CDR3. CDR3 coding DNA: TGTGCCAGCAGCCAAACCCTGGACAGATATCAGCCCCAGCATTTT. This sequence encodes CASSQTLDRYQPQHF.

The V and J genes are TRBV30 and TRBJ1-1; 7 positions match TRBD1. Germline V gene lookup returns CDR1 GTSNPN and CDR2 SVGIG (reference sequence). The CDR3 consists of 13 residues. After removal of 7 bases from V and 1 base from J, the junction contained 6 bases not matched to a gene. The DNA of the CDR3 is TGTGCCTACAAAGAGGGGGCGAACACTGAAGCTTTCTTT. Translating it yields CAYKEGANTEAFF.

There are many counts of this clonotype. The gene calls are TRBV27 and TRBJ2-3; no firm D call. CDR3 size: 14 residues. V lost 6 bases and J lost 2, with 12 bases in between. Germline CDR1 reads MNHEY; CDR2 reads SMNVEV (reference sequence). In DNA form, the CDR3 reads TGTGCCAGCAGGGATGGTCTGTACACAGATACGCAGTATTTT. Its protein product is CASRDGLYTDTQYF.

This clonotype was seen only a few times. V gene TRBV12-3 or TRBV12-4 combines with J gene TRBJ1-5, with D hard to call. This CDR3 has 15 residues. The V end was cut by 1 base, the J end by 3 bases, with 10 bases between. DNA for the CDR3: TGTGCCAGCAGTTTAGGGAATAACGCCAATCAGCCCCAGCATTTT. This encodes CASSLGNNANQPQHF.

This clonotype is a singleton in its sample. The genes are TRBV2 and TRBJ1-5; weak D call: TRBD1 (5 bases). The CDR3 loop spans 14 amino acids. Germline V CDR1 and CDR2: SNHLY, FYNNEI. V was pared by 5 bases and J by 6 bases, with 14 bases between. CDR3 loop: CASSYGRDFQPQHF. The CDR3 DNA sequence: TGTGCCAGCAGTTACGGGAGGGACTTTCAGCCCCAGCATTTT.

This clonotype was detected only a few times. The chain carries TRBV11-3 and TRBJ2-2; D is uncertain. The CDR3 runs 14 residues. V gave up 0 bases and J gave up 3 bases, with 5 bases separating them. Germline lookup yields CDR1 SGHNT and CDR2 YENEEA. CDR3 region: CASSLDPDTGELFF. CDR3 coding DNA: TGTGCCAGCAGCTTAGATCCCGACACCGGGGAGCTGTTTTTT.

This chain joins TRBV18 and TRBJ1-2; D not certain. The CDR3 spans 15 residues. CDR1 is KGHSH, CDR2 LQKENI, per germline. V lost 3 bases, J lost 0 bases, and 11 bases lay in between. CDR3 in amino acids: CASSPDLVANYGYTF. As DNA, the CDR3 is TGTGCCAGCTCACCTGACTTAGTAGCTAACTATGGCTACACCTTC.

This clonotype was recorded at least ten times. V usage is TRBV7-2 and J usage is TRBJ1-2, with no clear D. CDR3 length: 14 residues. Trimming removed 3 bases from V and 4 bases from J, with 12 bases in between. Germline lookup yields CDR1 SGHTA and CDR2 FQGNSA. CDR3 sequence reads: CASSFGRFLYGYTF. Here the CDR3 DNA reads TGTGCCAGCAGCTTTGGGAGGTTCCTCTATGGCTACACCTTC.

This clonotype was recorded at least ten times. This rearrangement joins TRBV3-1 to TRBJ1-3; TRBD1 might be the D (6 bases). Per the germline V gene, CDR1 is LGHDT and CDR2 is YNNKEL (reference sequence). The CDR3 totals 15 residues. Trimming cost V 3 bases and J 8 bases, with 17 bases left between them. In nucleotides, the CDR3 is TGTGCCAGCAGCCATCCTCCGGGGGGCGAATACACCATATATTTT. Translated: CASSHPPGGEYTIYF.

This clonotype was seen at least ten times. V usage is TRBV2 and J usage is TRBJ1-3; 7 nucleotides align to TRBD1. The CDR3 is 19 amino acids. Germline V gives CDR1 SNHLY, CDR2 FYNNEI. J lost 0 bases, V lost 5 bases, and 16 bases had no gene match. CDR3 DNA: TGTGCCAGCAGTCATCAGGGGGTAAACATTCTACTCTCTGGAAACACCATATATTTT. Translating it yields CASSHQGVNILLSGNTIYF.